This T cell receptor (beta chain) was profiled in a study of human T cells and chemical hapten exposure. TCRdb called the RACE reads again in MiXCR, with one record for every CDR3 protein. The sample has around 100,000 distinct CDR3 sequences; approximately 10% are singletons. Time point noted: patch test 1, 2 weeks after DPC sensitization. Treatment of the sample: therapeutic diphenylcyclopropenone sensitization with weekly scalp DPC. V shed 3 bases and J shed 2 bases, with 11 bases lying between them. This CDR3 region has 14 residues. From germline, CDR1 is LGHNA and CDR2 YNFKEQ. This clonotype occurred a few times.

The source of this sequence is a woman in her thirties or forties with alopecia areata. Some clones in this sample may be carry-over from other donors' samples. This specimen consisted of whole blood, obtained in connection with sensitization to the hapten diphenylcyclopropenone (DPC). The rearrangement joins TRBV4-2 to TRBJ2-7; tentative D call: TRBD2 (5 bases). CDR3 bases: TGTGCCAGCAGCCATTTCGCGGGCCCCTACGAGCAGTACTTC. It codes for CASSHFAGPYEQYF.